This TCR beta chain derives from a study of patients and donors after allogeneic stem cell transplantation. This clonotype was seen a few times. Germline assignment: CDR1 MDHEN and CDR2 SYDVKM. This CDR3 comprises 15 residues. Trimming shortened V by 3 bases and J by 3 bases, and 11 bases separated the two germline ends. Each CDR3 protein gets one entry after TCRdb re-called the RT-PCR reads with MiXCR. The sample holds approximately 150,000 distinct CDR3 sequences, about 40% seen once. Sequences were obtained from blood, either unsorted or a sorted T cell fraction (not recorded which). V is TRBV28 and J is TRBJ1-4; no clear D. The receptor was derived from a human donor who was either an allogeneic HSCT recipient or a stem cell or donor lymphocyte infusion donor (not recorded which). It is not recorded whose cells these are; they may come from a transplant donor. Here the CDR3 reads CASSFIGRSNEKLFF. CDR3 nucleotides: TGTGCCAGCAGTTTTATCGGGAGGTCTAATGAAAAACTGTTTTTT.